This paragraph reports one T cell receptor (beta chain). The data were obtained in a study of blood T cell repertoires in COVID-19. Looked up from germline, CDR1 is WSHSY and CDR2 is SAAADI. This CDR3 comprises 17 residues. Germline trimming cut 6 bases from V and 5 bases from J; bases unmatched to any gene: 16. Using immunoSEQ multiplex PCR, the repertoire was profiled, and TCRdb retains in-frame clones only, with some absent. Seen here are some 250,000 clones, 70% to 75% observed once, and the top ten hold about 3.5%. The V gene is TRBV10-2, the J gene TRBJ2-5, with 9 bases lining up with TRBD2. This TCR was sampled from an elderly woman with acute or convalescent COVID-19. What was sequenced was peripheral blood. CDR3 nucleotides: TGCGCCAGCAGGGGAGGGCTAGCGGGGACCTACGGGGAGACCCAGTACTTC. Translating it yields CASRGGLAGTYGETQYF.